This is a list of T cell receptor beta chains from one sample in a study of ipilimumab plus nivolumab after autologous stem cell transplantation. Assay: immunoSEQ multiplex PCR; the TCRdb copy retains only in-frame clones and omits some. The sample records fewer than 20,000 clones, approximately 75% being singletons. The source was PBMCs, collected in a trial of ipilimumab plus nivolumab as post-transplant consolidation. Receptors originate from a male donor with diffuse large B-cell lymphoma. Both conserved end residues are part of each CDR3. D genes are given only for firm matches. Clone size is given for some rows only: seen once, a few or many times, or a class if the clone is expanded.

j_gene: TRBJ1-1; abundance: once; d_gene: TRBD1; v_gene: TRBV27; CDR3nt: TGTGCCAGCAGTTTAGCTAGGGAAAGGTGGACAGGTTCCATTGGCACTGAAGCTTTCTTT; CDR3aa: CASSLARERWTGSIGTEAFF
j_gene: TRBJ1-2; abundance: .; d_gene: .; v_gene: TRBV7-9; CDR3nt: TGTGCCAGCAGCTTAGTGCAGGCCCGCTACACCTTC; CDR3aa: CASSLVQARYTF
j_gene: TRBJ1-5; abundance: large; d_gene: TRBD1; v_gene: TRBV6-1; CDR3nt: TGTGCCAGCAGTGGGGTAACCGGGACAGGGGGACAGCCCCAGCATTTT; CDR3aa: CASSGVTGTGGQPQHF
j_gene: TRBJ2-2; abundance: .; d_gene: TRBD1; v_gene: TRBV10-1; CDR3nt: TGCGCCAGCAGTGAGTCCAGGGGGCAAACCGGGGAGCTGTTTTTT; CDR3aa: CASSESRGQTGELFF
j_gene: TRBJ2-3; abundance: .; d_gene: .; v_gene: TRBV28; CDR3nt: TGTGCCAGCACACCACCTAGCGTAGGCACAGATACGCAGTATTTT; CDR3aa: CASTPPSVGTDTQYF
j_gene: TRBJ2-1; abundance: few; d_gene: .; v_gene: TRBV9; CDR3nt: TGTGCCAGCAGCGTAGGGGGCGGTGGGTTAAACAATGAGCAGTTCTTC; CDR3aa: CASSVGGGGLNNEQFF
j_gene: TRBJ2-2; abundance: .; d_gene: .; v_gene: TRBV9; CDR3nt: TGTGCCAGCAGCGTAGGGACAACGAACACCGGGGAGCTGTTTTTT; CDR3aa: CASSVGTTNTGELFF
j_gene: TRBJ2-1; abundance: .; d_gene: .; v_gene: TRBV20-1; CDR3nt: TGCAGTGCGCCACTAGCAAATGAGCAGTTCTTC; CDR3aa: CSAPLANEQFF
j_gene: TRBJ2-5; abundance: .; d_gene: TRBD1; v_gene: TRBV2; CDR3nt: TGTGCCAGCAGTGGGGACGTACAGGGGAGAGAGACCCAGTACTTC; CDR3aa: CASSGDVQGRETQYF
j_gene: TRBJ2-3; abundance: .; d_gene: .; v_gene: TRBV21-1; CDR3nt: TGTGCCAGCAGCAAAGCTGCACGACCCGGAATACCCCTCCGTCCAGATACGCAGTATTTT; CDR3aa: CASSKAARPGIPLRPDTQYF
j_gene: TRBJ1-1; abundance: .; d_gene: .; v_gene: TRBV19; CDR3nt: TGTGCCACCGAAGGTCGTGGAGCTTTCTTT; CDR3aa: CATEGRGAFF
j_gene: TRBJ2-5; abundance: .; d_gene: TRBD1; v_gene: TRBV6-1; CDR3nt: TGTGCCAGCAGTGTAAGCTACAGGGGACCCTCAGAGACCCAGTACTTC; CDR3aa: CASSVSYRGPSETQYF
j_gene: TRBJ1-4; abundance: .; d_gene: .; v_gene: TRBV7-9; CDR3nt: TGTGCCAGCAGCATTAGGGGGTCGGCTGAAAAACTGTTTTTT; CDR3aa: CASSIRGSAEKLFF
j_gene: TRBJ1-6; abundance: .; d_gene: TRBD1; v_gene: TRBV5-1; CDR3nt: TGCGCCAGCAGCCAGGGACAGGGGGATTCACCCCTCCACTTT; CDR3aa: CASSQGQGDSPLHF
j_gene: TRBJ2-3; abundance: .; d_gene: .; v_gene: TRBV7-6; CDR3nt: TGTGCCAGCAGCTTAATCCTGCGTGGGGGGACAGATACGCAGTATTTT; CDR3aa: CASSLILRGGTDTQYF
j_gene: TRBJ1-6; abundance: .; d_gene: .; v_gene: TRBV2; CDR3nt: TGTGCCAGCAGCCCCGTACACGTACAGGGTAATTCACCCCTCCACTTT; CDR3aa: CASSPVHVQGNSPLHF
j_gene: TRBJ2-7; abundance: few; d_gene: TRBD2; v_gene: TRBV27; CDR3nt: TGTGCCAGCAGTTTAGGTGGGAGGGCCTACGAGCAGTACTTC; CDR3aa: CASSLGGRAYEQYF
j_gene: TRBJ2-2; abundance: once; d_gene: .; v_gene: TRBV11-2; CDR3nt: TGTGCCAGCAGCTTAGAAGGCGGTAGAGGCACCGGGGAGCTGTTTTTT; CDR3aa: CASSLEGGRGTGELFF
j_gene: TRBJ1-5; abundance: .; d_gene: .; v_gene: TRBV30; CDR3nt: TGTGCCTGGAGTGTAAAGTTTACAGGGCTGGATCAGCCCCAGCATTTT; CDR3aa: CAWSVKFTGLDQPQHF
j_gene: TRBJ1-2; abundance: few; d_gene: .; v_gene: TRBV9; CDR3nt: TGTGCCAGCAGCGCCCCAGGCGGGAGTGGCTACACCTTC; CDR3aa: CASSAPGGSGYTF
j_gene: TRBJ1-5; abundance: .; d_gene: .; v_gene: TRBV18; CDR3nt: TGTGCCAGCTCACCCTCGACAGCTAATAGCAATCAGCCCCAGCATTTT; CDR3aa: CASSPSTANSNQPQHF
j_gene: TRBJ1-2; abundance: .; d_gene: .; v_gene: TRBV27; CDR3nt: TGTGCCAGCAGTCTCGGTGTCGGAGCTCGGGGCTACACCTTC; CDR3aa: CASSLGVGARGYTF
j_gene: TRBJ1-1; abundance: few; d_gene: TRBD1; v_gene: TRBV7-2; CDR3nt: TGTGCCAGCAGCGAGACAGGGTTTGGCACTGAAGCTTTCTTT; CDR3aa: CASSETGFGTEAFF
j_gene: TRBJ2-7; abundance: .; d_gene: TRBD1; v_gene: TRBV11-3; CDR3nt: TGTGCCAGCAGTTTAACGGACAGGAGACTTTACGAGCAGTACTTC; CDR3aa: CASSLTDRRLYEQYF
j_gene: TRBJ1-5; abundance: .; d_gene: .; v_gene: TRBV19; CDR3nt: TGTGCCAGTAGTCCCCGAGGGGGGCTGAGCAATCAGCCCCAGCATTTT; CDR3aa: CASSPRGGLSNQPQHF
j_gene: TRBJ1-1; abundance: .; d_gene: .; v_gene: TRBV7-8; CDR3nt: TGTGCCAGCAGCCGGGAGGGACCAAACACTGAAGCTTTCTTT; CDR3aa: CASSREGPNTEAFF
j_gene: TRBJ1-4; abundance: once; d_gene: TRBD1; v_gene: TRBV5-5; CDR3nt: TGTGCCAGCAGCTACCCCGGGACAGGGGTAGAAAAACTGTTTTTT; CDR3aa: CASSYPGTGVEKLFF
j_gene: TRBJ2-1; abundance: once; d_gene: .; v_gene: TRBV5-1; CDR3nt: TGCGCCAGCAGCTTGAGCTGGGGGCTTGGGAATGAGCAGTTCTTC; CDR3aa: CASSLSWGLGNEQFF